The source of this T cell receptor (beta chain) is a study of T cell changes during pregnancy in multiple sclerosis. Some clones are missing from TCRdb's copy, which holds only in-frame ones; the method was immunoSEQ multiplex PCR. This table has fewer than 60,000 clones, around 90% appearing once. The germline V and J ends were trimmed by 0 bases and 3 bases, with 14 bases remaining between them. Germline lookup yields CDR1 GTSNPN and CDR2 SVGIG (reference sequence). The CDR3 length is 16 residues. Sequenced material: peripheral blood, taken in the second trimester of pregnancy. The sequence was collected from a female donor with multiple sclerosis, enrolled in a pregnancy study. V usage is TRBV30 and J usage is TRBJ1-4; D gene ambiguous. The CDR3 is CAWSVAGSESNEKLFF. CDR3 sequence (DNA): TGTGCCTGGAGTGTTGCAGGCTCAGAGTCTAATGAAAAACTGTTTTTT.